This TCR beta chain appears in the sequencing data of a study of CD8 T cells in ankylosing spondylitis. This clonotype was observed at least ten times. Its antigen is undetermined. Whole-study results and caveats: Enrichment of disease-linked clones was reportedly significant in matched ankylosing spondylitis synovial fluid. The authors found the disease-linked clones to be CD8+ and relatively rare in peripheral blood. A TCR beta motif of several highly homologous variants seemed to mark ankylosing spondylitis blood. Both synovial fluid and blood in reactive arthritis had previously been reported to carry some motif variants.

Per the germline V gene, CDR1 is SGHRS and CDR2 is YFSETQ. The CDR3 sequence is 14 residues long. Trimming took 3 bases from V and 4 from J; bases not matched to a gene: 4. For TCR beta, libraries came from quantitative 5'-RACE with molecular barcodes. TCRdb itself ran the 5' RACE reads through MiXCR, one entry per CDR3 protein. This sample has more than 400,000 distinct CDR3 sequences; approximately 5.3% occur once, and the top ten carry around 3.5%. The sequence came from a male donor with ankylosing spondylitis. Sequenced input: blood, either unsorted or a sorted T cell fraction (not recorded which). J is TRBJ2-7 and V is TRBV5-1; 10 nucleotides match TRBD1. The CDR3 sequence: CASSYRDRGYEQYF. The CDR3 region has the DNA TGCGCCAGCAGCTACCGGGACAGGGGTTACGAGCAGTACTTC.